The 28 T cell receptor beta chains below all came from one sample that was sequenced in a study of blood T cell repertoires in COVID-19. Some clones are missing from TCRdb's copy, which holds only in-frame ones; the method was immunoSEQ multiplex PCR. The sample contains about 250,000 clones, 65% to 85% of which appear only once. Sample: peripheral blood. These receptors originate from a woman aged 40 to 55 who had recovered from COVID-19.

This clone was recorded once. This sample also contains other DNA sequences that code for the same CDR3. This rearrangement joins TRBV6-5 to TRBJ2-7; 8 nucleotides match TRBD1. The CDR3 loop spans 14 amino acids. Per germline, CDR1 MNHEY and CDR2 SVGAGI. J gave up 3 bases and V 2 bases, and 3 bases lay outside the gene matches. The CDR3 here is CASSYRTGSYEQYF. CDR3 nucleotides: TGTGCCAGCAGTTACCGGACAGGGAGCTACGAGCAGTACTTC.

The J gene is TRBJ1-2, the V gene TRBV6-5; D remains ambiguous. This CDR3 is 13 amino acids long. Trimming shortened V by 7 bases and J by 4 bases, and 13 bases separated the two germline ends. Germline V lookup: CDR1 MNHEY, CDR2 SVGAGI. Here the CDR3 reads CASNPRRVYGYTF. CDR3 coding DNA: TGTGCCAGCAACCCCCGCCGCGTCTATGGCTACACCTTC.

The rearrangement links TRBV11-3 to TRBJ2-1, with 11 bases that match TRBD2. The V gene's germline CDR1 is SGHNT and CDR2 YENEEA. The CDR3 contains 16 residues. With 1 base clipped from V and 3 bases from J, the junction kept 2 bases outside the gene matches. CDR3 nucleotide sequence: TGTGCCAGCAGCTTAGGACTAGCGGGAAACTACAATGAGCAGTTCTTC. Its protein product is CASSLGLAGNYNEQFF.

The chain joins TRBV30 to TRBJ1-1; 8 nucleotides align to TRBD1. The CDR3 loop spans 14 amino acids. V lost 2 bases to trimming and J lost 2 bases; unmatched junction nucleotides: 4. Germline-derived CDR1 and CDR2 are GTSNPN and SVGIG (reference sequence). The DNA for the CDR3 is TGTGCCTGGAGTTCTGGACAGGGCAACACTGAAGCTTTCTTT. This sequence encodes CAWSSGQGNTEAFF.

The chain employs TRBV19 and TRBJ2-2; 9 bases are a match to TRBD1. The CDR3 is 17 residues long. The ends lost 1 base at V and 4 bases at J; junction bases unmatched: 7. CDR1 and CDR2 (germline): LNHDA, SQIVND (reference sequence). CDR3 sequence: CASSIGVDRGATGELFF. CDR3 in DNA: TGTGCCAGTAGTATAGGAGTGGACAGGGGTGCCACCGGGGAGCTGTTTTTT.

The V and J genes are TRBV7-6 and TRBJ2-5; D possibly corresponds to TRBD1 (6 bases). V lost 5 bases, J lost 4 bases, and 20 bases lay in between. The CDR3 consists of 16 residues. Germline CDR1 SGHVS, CDR2 FNYEAQ. CDR3: CASSLFAGDLGETQYF. Here the CDR3 DNA reads TGTGCCAGCAGCCTCTTTGCAGGGGATTTGGGAGAGACCCAGTACTTC.

CDR3 sequence reads: CASSSGQGASTEAFF. CDR3 bases: TGTGCCAGCAGTTCGGGACAGGGGGCGAGCACTGAAGCTTTCTTT. The chain recombines TRBV6-2 or TRBV6-3 with TRBJ1-1; 12 nucleotides line up with TRBD1. V trimming: 4 bases; J trimming: 4 bases; junction bases outside the gene matches: 4. The V gene's germline CDR1 is MNHEY and CDR2 SVGEGT. This CDR3 comprises 15 residues.

The rearrangement links TRBV7-9 to TRBJ2-6; TRBD1 agrees at 9 bases. This CDR3 contains 18 residues. With 3 bases clipped from V and 1 base from J, the junction kept 7 bases outside the gene matches. Germline V gene data show CDR1 as SEHNR and CDR2 as FQNEAQ (reference sequence). The CDR3 region has the DNA TGTGCCAGCAGCTTGAAGGGACAGGGCTTTTCTGGGGCCAACGTCCTGACTTTC. This translates into CASSLKGQGFSGANVLTF.

The V call is TRBV5-6, the J call TRBJ2-3, with 7 bases aligning to TRBD2. Germline V gives CDR1 SGHDT, CDR2 YYEEEE. V lost 2 bases and J lost 6; bases outside the gene matches: 6. The CDR3 contains 14 residues. CDR3 DNA: TGTGCCAGCAGCTTTGTGCGGGGGATGGATACGCAGTATTTT. Its protein product is CASSFVRGMDTQYF.

This clone was counted once. V is TRBV9 and J is TRBJ1-2; D remains unclear. The CDR3 spans 13 residues. Trimming took off 1 base at V and 2 bases at J, with 6 bases between the two ends. Germline-derived CDR1 and CDR2 are SGDLS and YYNGEE. DNA of the CDR3: TGTGCCAGCAGCGTATCCCAGAACTATGGCTACACCTTC. This sequence encodes CASSVSQNYGYTF. Full variable domain (missing parts from reference TRBV9 and TRBJ1-2): DSGVTQTPKHLITATGQRVTLRCSPRSGDLSVYWYQQSLDQGLQFLIQYYNGEERAKGNILERFSAQQFPDLHSELNLSSLELGDSALYFCASSVSQNYGYTFGSGTRLTVV.

The table lists this clone with a few counts. The chain employs TRBV30 and TRBJ2-2, with 13 bases matching TRBD2. Germline V CDR1 and CDR2: GTSNPN, SVGIG (reference sequence). V was pared by 8 bases and J by 3 bases, with 9 bases of the junction left unmatched. The CDR3 spans 16 residues. CDR3 loop: CARRLAGGAHTGELFF. CDR3 nucleotides: TGTGCCCGCCGACTAGCGGGGGGAGCCCACACCGGGGAGCTGTTTTTT. Complete variable domain (other parts from reference TRBV30 and TRBJ2-2): SQTIHQWPATLVQPVGSPLSLECTVEGTSNPNLYWYRQAAGRGLQLLFYSVGIGQISSEVPQNLSASRPQDRQFILSSKKLLLSDSGFYLCARRLAGGAHTGELFFGEGSRLTVL.

The V and J genes are TRBV19 and TRBJ1-1, with D perhaps TRBD1 (6 bases). The CDR3 loop spans 14 amino acids. Germline CDR1 and CDR2: LNHDA and SQIVND (reference sequence). Trimming took off 3 bases at V and 2 bases at J, with 10 bases between the two ends. The CDR3 loop is CASSIRGQNTEAFF. The CDR3 nucleotides read TGTGCCAGTAGTATCAGGGGCCAAAACACTGAAGCTTTCTTT.

This clone was seen once. The rearrangement links TRBV12-2 to TRBJ2-2; the DNA was not compared with TRBD1, the D call given in the table. TRBV12-2 is termed a pseudogene. CDR3 size: 20 residues. The CDR3 sequence: CASRLVDRENPDHPAGELFF. CDR3 nucleotide sequence: TGTGCAAGTCGCTTAGTCGACAGGGAGAATCCGGATCATCCTGCCGGGGAGCTGTTTTTT.

The V and J genes are TRBV5-1 and TRBJ2-2, with 12 bases matching TRBD2. The CDR3 extends over 19 amino acids. Trimming removed 1 base from V and 1 base from J; junction bases left unmatched: 8. The germline V gene has CDR1 SGHRS and CDR2 YFSETQ. The CDR3 protein is CASSLMPSGGALNTGELFF. In DNA, the CDR3 is TGCGCCAGCAGCTTGATGCCTAGCGGGGGGGCCCTGAACACCGGGGAGCTGTTTTTT.

V is TRBV29-1 and J is TRBJ2-3, with 9 bases matching TRBD2. Germline lookup yields CDR1 SQVTM and CDR2 ANQGSEA. Trimming took 4 bases from V and 1 from J; bases not matched to a gene: 6. This CDR3 comprises 15 residues. The CDR3 loop reads CSVGTTSGRTDTQYF. CDR3 sequence (DNA): TGCAGCGTTGGTACGACTAGCGGACGCACAGATACGCAGTATTTT.

J is TRBJ2-6 and V is TRBV10-3; a possible D gene is TRBD1 (5 bases). Germline CDR1 is ENHRY and CDR2 is SYGVKD. CDR3 length: 16 amino acids. Trimming cost V 2 bases and J 4 bases, with 12 bases left between them. As DNA, the CDR3 is TGTGCCATCAGTGAGGGCGCAGGGAACGGGGCCAACGTCCTGACTTTC. This gives the protein CAISEGAGNGANVLTF.

The chain is built from TRBV3-1 (or the pseudogene TRBV3-2) and TRBJ1-6; D ambiguous. Trimming pared 4 bases from V and 10 bases from J, leaving 11 bases between. Germline CDR1 and CDR2: LGHDT and YNNKEL (reference sequence). The CDR3 is 13 amino acids. CDR3 region: CASSLTSNSPLHF. The CDR3 DNA sequence: TGTGCCAGCAGCCTTACTAGTAACTCACCCCTCCACTTT.

The chain recombines TRBV6-5 with TRBJ1-5, with D unresolved. Germline V CDR1 and CDR2: MNHEY, SVGAGI. The CDR3 totals 15 residues. V was shortened by 6 bases and J by 0 bases, with 12 bases between the two germline ends. CDR3 nucleotides: TGTGCCAGCAGGAACAGTCATAGTAGCAATCAGCCCCAGCATTTT. This codes for CASRNSHSSNQPQHF.

The CDR3 DNA reads as TGTGCCAGCAGTTACGGAGCGGGACGGTACGAGCAGTACTTC. Protein product: CASSYGAGRYEQYF. The chain combines TRBV6-2 or TRBV6-3 with TRBJ2-7, with 7 bases aligning to TRBD2. The CDR3 has 14 residues. Germline V gives CDR1 MNHEY, CDR2 SVGEGT. Germline trimming cut 2 bases from V and 4 bases from J; bases unmatched to any gene: 5.

The DNA for the CDR3 is TGTGCCAGCAGCACGACAGCCTGGACCTACGAGCAGTACTTC. It codes for CASSTTAWTYEQYF. The V and J genes are TRBV7-8 and TRBJ2-7; perhaps TRBD1 as D (5 bases). The CDR3 sequence is 14 residues long. CDR1 is SGHVS, CDR2 FQNEAQ, per germline. Trimming took 5 bases from V and 2 from J, leaving 13 bases between them.

The chain carries TRBV4-1 and TRBJ2-7, with D possibly TRBD2 on 6 matching bases. The germline CDR1 and CDR2 sequences are MGHRA and YSYEKL. V was pared by 3 bases and J by 2 bases, with 11 bases between. The CDR3 runs to 14 residues. CDR3 sequence: CASSHLANTYEQYF. In DNA form, the CDR3 reads TGCGCCAGCAGCCACCTAGCGAACACCTACGAGCAGTACTTC.

The gene calls are TRBV7-7 and TRBJ2-2, with TRBD1 matching over 7 bases. The CDR3 sequence is 16 residues long. The germline V gene has CDR1 SSHAT and CDR2 FNYEAQ (reference sequence). With V trimmed by 2 bases and J by 3 bases, 6 bases remained unmatched. As DNA, the CDR3 is TGTGCCAGCAGCTTAAGTGCGACAGGGTACACCGGGGAGCTGTTTTTT. It encodes CASSLSATGYTGELFF.

This rearrangement joins TRBV5-5 to TRBJ1-4; a possible D gene is TRBD1 (5 bases). Germline-derived CDR1 and CDR2 are SGHKS and YYEKEE (reference sequence). Trimming took off 2 bases at V and 4 bases at J, with 9 bases between the two ends. The CDR3 runs to 14 residues. Here the CDR3 DNA reads TGTGCCAGCAGCTTCGGGAGGGGTAATGAAAAACTGTTTTTT. Its protein is CASSFGRGNEKLFF.

This chain links TRBV24-1 with TRBJ2-1, with D possibly TRBD1 on 5 matching bases. The V end was cut by 2 bases, the J end by 4 bases, with 11 bases between. CDR1 and CDR2 from the germline V gene are KGHDR and SFDVKD. The CDR3 runs 15 residues. The chain's CDR3 is CATSDSRQPYNEQFF. The CDR3 bases are TGTGCCACCAGTGATTCACGACAGCCGTACAATGAGCAGTTCTTC.

This clone appeared a few times. The J gene is TRBJ2-1, the V gene TRBV5-1; unclear D gene. Germline V gene data show CDR1 as SGHRS and CDR2 as YFSETQ. Trimming took off 4 bases at V and 2 bases at J, with 13 bases between the two ends. CDR3 length equals 15 residues. The CDR3 bases are TGCGCCAGCAGCCACCCAGTCCTTACCTACAATGAGCAGTTCTTC. Translation: CASSHPVLTYNEQFF.

This clone was seen a handful of times. The gene calls are TRBV6-1 and TRBJ1-3; D remains unclear. The CDR3 is made up of 18 amino acids. CDR1 MNHNS and CDR2 SASEGT come from the germline V gene. V was trimmed by 4 bases and J by 0 bases, leaving 19 bases between them. Here the CDR3 reads CASSAASVGNPSGNTIYF. The CDR3 DNA reads TGTGCCAGCAGTGCCGCAAGCGTGGGTAATCCCTCTGGAAACACCATATATTTT.

V gene TRBV3-1 (or the pseudogene TRBV3-2) combines with J gene TRBJ2-1; D is unclear. The germline gives CDR1 LGHDT, CDR2 YNNKEL (reference sequence). Trimming removed 7 bases at V and 2 bases at J, with 18 bases between. The CDR3 is made up of 16 amino acids. CDR3 DNA sequence: TGTGCCAGCAACCCCCCCGACACCAAACCCTACAATGAGCAGTTCTTC. This codes for CASNPPDTKPYNEQFF.

V is TRBV13 and J is TRBJ2-7; D is perhaps TRBD2 (5 bases). Germline V gives CDR1 PRHDT, CDR2 FYEKMQ (reference sequence). Trimming took off 1 base at V and 1 base at J, with 8 bases between the two ends. This CDR3 contains 14 residues. CDR3 nucleotide sequence: TGTGCCAGCAGCTTAGTTCGGGATTCCTACGAGCAGTACTTC. This translates into CASSLVRDSYEQYF.